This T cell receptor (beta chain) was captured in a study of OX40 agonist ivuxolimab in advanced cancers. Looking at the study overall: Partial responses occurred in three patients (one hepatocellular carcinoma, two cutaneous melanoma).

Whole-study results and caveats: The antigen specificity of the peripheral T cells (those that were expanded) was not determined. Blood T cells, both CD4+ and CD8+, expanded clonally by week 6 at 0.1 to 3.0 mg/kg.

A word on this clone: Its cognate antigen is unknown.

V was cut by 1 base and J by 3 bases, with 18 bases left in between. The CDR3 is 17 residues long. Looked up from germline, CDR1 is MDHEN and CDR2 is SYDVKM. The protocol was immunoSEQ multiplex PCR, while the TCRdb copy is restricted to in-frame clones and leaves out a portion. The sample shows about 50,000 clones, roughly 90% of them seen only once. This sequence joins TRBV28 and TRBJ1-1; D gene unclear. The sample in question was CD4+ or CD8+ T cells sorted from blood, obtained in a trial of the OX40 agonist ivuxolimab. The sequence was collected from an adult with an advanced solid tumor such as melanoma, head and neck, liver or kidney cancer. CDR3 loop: CASSLYGYSYRDTEAFF. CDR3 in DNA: TGTGCCAGCAGTTTATACGGTTACAGCTACCGGGACACTGAAGCTTTCTTT.